This record looks at one T cell receptor (beta chain) sequence and its context. Its specificity is not known. V lost 2 bases to trimming and J lost 3 bases, with 7 bases between them. CDR3 length: 14 residues. The germline CDR1 and CDR2 sequences are KGHDR and SFDVKD. This record belongs to a study of identical twins. Study conclusions and caveats: There was an excess of low generation probability in the out-of-frame alpha sequences that twins shared. Insertions were reduced in abundant cord blood beta clonotypes but not in memory repertoires.

It was template switching that added a universal primer site, and there were unique molecular identifiers on the cDNA. In TCRdb, the 5' RACE reads were re-called with MiXCR into one record per CDR3 protein. This table holds 250,000 to 300,000 distinct CDR3 sequences, about 9% found once. These data were likewise used in another study, on yellow fever vaccine responses in identical twins. This second study says: Twins' vaccine T cell responses were reported to seem partly convergent and partly personalized.

The sequenced material came from CD8+ T cells sorted from blood. This receptor was obtained from a woman aged 18-35 years in good health. V is TRBV24-1 and J is TRBJ2-1; D is ambiguous. The CDR3 spells CATSDSGIYNEQFF. The DNA of the CDR3 is TGTGCCACCAGTGATTCTGGTATCTACAATGAGCAGTTCTTC.